This TCR beta chain is drawn from a study of T-cell memory formation after mild COVID-19. One entry per CDR3 protein results from TCRdb running MiXCR on the 5' RACE reads. This sample has about 430,000 distinct CDR3 sequences, with roughly 26% found just once. This sequence originates from an adult woman who had mild COVID-19 (a few samples of this study predate the infection). Cell type and time point are not known. Sequencing was performed on PBMCs or a T cell subset sorted from them (not recorded which).

DNA of the CDR3: TGTGCCAGCAGCGCGGTACTAGGGCTAGCGGGCACAGATACGCAGTATTTT. Its translation: CASSAVLGLAGTDTQYF. The genes are TRBV2 and TRBJ2-3, with 7 bases lining up with TRBD2. CDR3 length equals 17 residues. Looked up from germline, CDR1 is SNHLY and CDR2 is FYNNEI. The V and J ends lost 6 bases and 1 base, in that order; junction bases with no gene match: 13.